This TCR beta chain came from a study of shared clonotypes between healthy human individuals. J lost 4 bases, V lost 6 bases, and 8 bases had no gene match. Germline lookup yields CDR1 SQVTM and CDR2 ANQGSEA. The CDR3 sequence is 14 residues long. Some clones are missing from TCRdb's copy, which holds only in-frame ones; the method was immunoSEQ multiplex PCR. The sample consists of under 1,100,000 clones, about 70% of them appearing once. The chain recombines TRBV29-1 with TRBJ2-7, with 11 bases aligning to TRBD1. Sequencing was done on a sample of memory CD4+ T cells sorted from blood. Subset in this sample: CD45RA-negative fraction. This TCR derives from a man aged 18-30 years in good health. CDR3 DNA sequence: TGCAGCGTGGGACAGGGGGTACCAATTTACGAGCAGTACTTC. Protein product: CSVGQGVPIYEQYF.